The clone carrying this TCR beta chain has a count of ten or more. Its target is not known. Authors' methods: Construction of a distant-metastasis classifier for papillary thyroid cancer relied on CDR3 differences across clinicopathological groups. With MiXCR, TCRdb called clones anew from the PCR reads. Clone size and V and J calls follow TCRdb, not the original study. The profile shows more than 15,000 clones, over 25% of them singletons. The data originate from a study of metastatic and nonmetastatic thyroid tumors. Study in general: Across blood and tumor or nodule tissue, repertoires from malignant and benign thyroid patients were compared with one another. General study points: In both blood and tumor samples, TCR beta diversity was reported significantly higher for malignant than benign nodules.

Thyroid surgery took place with no prior treatment in any patient. Sample: blood. The receptor's source is a female donor with papillary thyroid cancer or a benign thyroid nodule (not recorded which). Some clones in this sample may be carry-over from other donors' samples.

CDR3: CSVESRGPTDTQYF. The CDR3 nucleotides are TGCAGCGTTGAATCGAGGGGACCCACAGATACGCAGTATTTT. The chain recombines TRBV29-1 with TRBJ2-3; D may be TRBD1 or TRBD2 (5 bases each). Germline V gene lookup returns CDR1 SQVTM and CDR2 ANQGSEA. V lost 2 bases, J lost 2 bases, and 11 bases lay in between. The CDR3 runs 14 residues.